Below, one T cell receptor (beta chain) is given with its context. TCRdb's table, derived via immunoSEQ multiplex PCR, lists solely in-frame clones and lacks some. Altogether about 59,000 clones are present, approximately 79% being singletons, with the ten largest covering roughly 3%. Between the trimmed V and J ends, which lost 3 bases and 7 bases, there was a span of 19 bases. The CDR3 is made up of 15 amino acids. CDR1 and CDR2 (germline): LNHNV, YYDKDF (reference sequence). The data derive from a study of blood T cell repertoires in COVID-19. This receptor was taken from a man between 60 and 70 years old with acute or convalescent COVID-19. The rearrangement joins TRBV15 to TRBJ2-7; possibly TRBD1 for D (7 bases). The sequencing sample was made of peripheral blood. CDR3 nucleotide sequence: TGTGCCACCAGCAGGAGGACAGGCGGGACCTTGGAGCAGTACTTC. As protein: CATSRRTGGTLEQYF.